These 7 T cell receptor beta chains share one sample of origin, sequenced in a study of OX40 agonist ivuxolimab in advanced cancers. TCRdb's copy holds only in-frame clones and misses some; the assay was immunoSEQ multiplex PCR. This table has 70,000 to 100,000 clones, approximately 89% appearing once. This sample comprised CD4+ or CD8+ T cells sorted from blood, obtained in a trial of the OX40 agonist ivuxolimab. These receptors originate from an adult with an advanced solid tumor such as melanoma, head and neck, liver or kidney cancer.

This chain links TRBV19 with TRBJ2-3; 7 nucleotides align to TRBD2. V dropped 3 bases and J dropped 5; count of bases not matched to a gene: 5. The CDR3 runs 14 residues. Germline CDR1 is LNHDA and CDR2 is SQIVND (reference sequence). CDR3 nucleotides: TGTGCCAGTAGTATGAGTGGGAGGGGAGATACGCAGTATTTT. It translates to CASSMSGRGDTQYF.

Worth noting for this clone: Other DNA sequences in this sample translate to the same CDR3. The rearrangement joins TRBV27 to TRBJ2-7, with 14 bases identical to TRBD2. Trimming at V came to 3 bases and at J to 7 bases, leaving 2 bases not matched to a gene. The CDR3 extends over 14 amino acids. CDR1 and CDR2 from the germline V gene are MNHEY and SMNVEV (reference sequence). The CDR3 nucleotides are TGTGCCAGCAGTTTGACTAGCGGGAGGGGGGAGCAGTACTTC. It yields the protein CASSLTSGRGEQYF.

CDR3 DNA: TGTGCCAGCAGGAATATAAACACTGAAGCTTTCTTT. Translated, it gives CASRNINTEAFF. The chain couples TRBV6-5 to TRBJ1-1; D unresolved. The ends were cut back, 6 bases at V and 2 bases at J, with 7 bases in the middle. CDR1 is MNHEY and CDR2 is SVGAGI in the germline V gene. This CDR3 contains 12 residues.

The chain uses TRBV6-1 and TRBJ2-4; 12 bases fit TRBD1. Trimming removed 7 bases from V and 8 bases from J; junction bases left unmatched: 6. There are 14 residues in the CDR3. Germline V gene lookup returns CDR1 MNHNS and CDR2 SASEGT. Written as DNA, the CDR3 is TGTGCCAGCATCAGGGACAGGGGGCAGGACATTCAGTACTTC. Amino acid sequence: CASIRDRGQDIQYF.

V usage is TRBV27 and J usage is TRBJ1-6; the match to TRBD1 covers 10 bases. This CDR3 has 17 amino acids. Germline values: CDR1 MNHEY, CDR2 SMNVEV (reference sequence). The J segment lost 0 bases and the V segment lost 8 bases, leaving 7 bases of the junction unmatched. CDR3 sequence reads: CASQLRTGGSYNSPLHF. The CDR3 DNA reads as TGTGCCAGCCAACTCCGGACAGGGGGCTCCTATAATTCACCCCTCCACTTT.

This rearrangement joins TRBV7-7 to TRBJ2-5; tentatively, D is TRBD2 (5 bases). V was shortened by 1 base and J by 5 bases, with 14 bases between the two germline ends. The germline V gene has CDR1 SSHAT and CDR2 FNYEAQ (reference sequence). The length of the CDR3 is 15 residues. CDR3 protein: CASSLGLAAWETQYF. The CDR3 nucleotides are TGTGCCAGCAGCTTAGGTCTAGCAGCTTGGGAGACCCAGTACTTC. Full variable domain (remainder filled in from reference TRBV7-7 and TRBJ2-5): GAGVSQSPRYKVTKRGQDVTLRCDPISSHATLYWYQQALGQGPEFLTYFNYEAQPDKSGLPSDRFSAERPEGSISTLTIQRTEQRDSAMYRCASSLGLAAWETQYFGPGTRLLVL.

The chain combines TRBV12-2 with TRBJ2-7; the table's D call, TRBD2, has no DNA check behind it. TRBV12-2 is labeled a pseudogene. The CDR3 consists of 14 residues. In DNA, the CDR3 is TGTGCAAGTCGCTTAGCTAGCGGCGTCTACGAGCAGTACTTC. This translates into CASRLASGVYEQYF.